A selection of T cell receptor beta chains follows, all from one sample in a study of blood T cell repertoires in COVID-19. Produced via immunoSEQ multiplex PCR; TCRdb's table is partial and in-frame only. Of roughly 250,000 clones listed, over 80% are singletons. The sequenced sample was peripheral blood. These receptors were collected from a woman in her forties who had recovered from COVID-19. Each CDR3 is given with its conserved first and last residue.

J gene,V gene,CDR3 protein
TRBJ1-2,TRBV12-3/TRBV12-4,CASTFGNSYGYTF
TRBJ1-1,TRBV5-1,CASSPRNVDTEAFF
TRBJ1-2,TRBV24-1,CATSDDRSYGYTF
TRBJ1-2,TRBV5-6,CASSRGTGAQLLSYTF
TRBJ2-7,TRBV27,CASSSGGAGGEQYF
TRBJ2-3,TRBV7-3,CASSQTGGWDTQYF
TRBJ1-6,TRBV6-5,CASSYVSNNSPLHF
TRBJ1-6,TRBV7-9,CASSFPRGDLHF
TRBJ2-7,TRBV5-4,CASSVSSDEQYF
TRBJ2-5,TRBV5-5,CASSLSTGAALETQYF
TRBJ2-5,TRBV29-1,CSVEDSSPGRFWRGQETQYF
TRBJ1-6,TRBV10-3,CAIKGTGINSPLHF
TRBJ2-7,TRBV20-1,CSARDYYEQYF
TRBJ2-5,TRBV13,CASSPAGGGGETQYF
TRBJ1-3,TRBV5-1,CASSLDSTGNTIYF
TRBJ1-1,TRBV30,CAWSPQTGRAFF
TRBJ1-1,TRBV30,CAWKLHQGMNTEAFF
TRBJ2-7,TRBV5-4,CASSRLAGGTTYEQYF
TRBJ1-1,TRBV28,CASSLDRGTEAFF
TRBJ1-2,TRBV27,CASSQGTGANYGYTF
TRBJ2-1,TRBV29-1,CSVVGLAGGMDEQFF
TRBJ1-2,TRBV12-3/TRBV12-4,CASSPTVNYGYTF
TRBJ2-1,TRBV7-9,CASSLAQNEQFF
TRBJ2-5,TRBV3-1/TRBV3-2,CASSQRVGSVETQYF
TRBJ1-6,TRBV3-1/TRBV3-2,CASSQDGALDNSPLHF
TRBJ2-2,TRBV9,CASSGRQVRTGELFF
TRBJ2-1,TRBV9,CASSPGQGSSYNEQFF
TRBJ2-3,TRBV29-1,CSVGQATSGDTQYF
TRBJ1-2,TRBV4-1,CASSQGGNYGYTF
TRBJ1-1,TRBV5-6,CASSGTGRDTEAFF
TRBJ1-5,TRBV6-1,CASSEWRGRGNQPQHF
TRBJ2-1,TRBV12-3/TRBV12-4,CASRSSYNEQFF
TRBJ1-2,TRBV2,CASILTANYGYTF
TRBJ2-1,TRBV7-6,CASSLRAYNEQFF
TRBJ1-1,TRBV5-1,CASSVGQSNTEAFF
TRBJ2-1,TRBV10-2,CASSFDRGRQFF
TRBJ2-2,TRBV29-1,CSVDRGKGELFF
TRBJ1-2,TRBV3-1/TRBV3-2,CASSQHGTGVGYGYTF
TRBJ1-2,TRBV10-3,CAISESLQILYGYTF
TRBJ2-3,TRBV9,CASTSGGRTDTQYF
TRBJ1-3,TRBV4-1,CASSPPRPGKDTIYF
TRBJ2-7,TRBV10-3,CAISEGLTEEYEQYF
TRBJ2-3,TRBV5-4,CASRDLAGGRTDTQYF